This TCR beta chain was obtained from a study of OX40 agonist ivuxolimab in advanced cancers. Study overall: Ivuxolimab is an agonistic anti-OX40 (CD134) antibody, and patients were treated with it. Partial responses were achieved by three patients, one with hepatocellular carcinoma and two with cutaneous melanoma.

Clones were read by immunoSEQ multiplex PCR, and TCRdb kept only the in-frame ones, dropping some. The sample shows about 46,000 clones, roughly 88% of them seen only once. This clone was seen more than once but under ten times. The input for sequencing was CD4+ or CD8+ T cells sorted from blood, taken in a trial of the OX40 agonist ivuxolimab. This sequence was found in an adult with an advanced solid tumor such as melanoma, head and neck, liver or kidney cancer.

The CDR3 DNA sequence: TGTGCCAGCAGTGAAGAGACAGGGGGCTCCTACGAGCAGTACTTC. Protein: CASSEETGGSYEQYF. The rearrangement links TRBV6-1 to TRBJ2-7; 9 bases align to TRBD1. Losses at the gene ends were 1 base for V and 0 bases for J; bases not matched to a gene: 1. The length of the CDR3 is 15 residues. The germline V gene encodes CDR1 MNHNS and CDR2 SASEGT.